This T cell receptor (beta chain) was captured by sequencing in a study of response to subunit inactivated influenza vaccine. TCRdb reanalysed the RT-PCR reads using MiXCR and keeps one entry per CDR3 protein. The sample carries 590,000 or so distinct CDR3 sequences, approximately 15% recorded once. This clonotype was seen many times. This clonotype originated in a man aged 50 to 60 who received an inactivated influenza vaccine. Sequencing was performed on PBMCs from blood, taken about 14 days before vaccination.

CDR3 protein: CASSLTGGKNQPQHF. DNA of the CDR3: TGCGCCAGCAGCTTGACAGGGGGCAAGAATCAGCCCCAGCATTTT. V is TRBV5-1 and J is TRBJ1-5; TRBD1 aligns across 9 bases. J gave up 4 bases and V 1 base, and 3 bases lay outside the gene matches. Looked up from germline, CDR1 is SGHRS and CDR2 is YFSETQ. The CDR3 covers 15 residues.